This T cell receptor (beta chain) was retrieved from a study of blood T cell repertoires in COVID-19. Germline assignment: CDR1 LGHDT and CDR2 YNNKEL (reference sequence). CDR3 size: 13 residues. The V gene lost 0 bases and the J gene lost 6 bases, with 6 bases spanning the gap. Methods used by the authors: Reference gene primers were amplified, and this amplification served to estimate nucleated cell counts. Sequencing was performed with immunoSEQ multiplex PCR; in TCRdb, only in-frame clones are kept and a portion is missing. D and trimming were read from the DNA, whereas the V and J calls and clone size are those reported in that table. The sample carries more than 200,000 clones, under 90% recorded once.

This TCR came from a man aged 45-65 years with acute or convalescent COVID-19. V gene TRBV3-1 (or the pseudogene TRBV3-2) combines with J gene TRBJ1-5; D uncertain. Sequencing was done on a sample of peripheral blood. CDR3 bases: TGTGCCAGCAGCCAAGATCGGAGTCAGCCCCAGCATTTT. Protein sequence: CASSQDRSQPQHF.